Described below is a single TCR beta chain sequence and its context. Its antigen remains unknown. Unrecorded immune exposure was likely among donors, who were nominally healthy when sampled. Researchers ran the PCR with 60 Vbeta and 13 Jbeta primers. The method was immunoSEQ multiplex PCR; TCRdb's version includes in-frame clones alone and lacks a portion of them. The data hold 120,000 or so clones, with approximately 80% observed a single time. The source of the sample is a study of cytomegalovirus exposure and HLA in healthy donors. Whole-study results and caveats: Associated with HLA alleles at 0.05 false discovery rate in a later analysis were 16,951 TCR beta sequences. TCR beta chains associated with HLA were, in a later analysis, more clonally expanded than equally common others.

V was pared by 2 bases and J by 3 bases, with 7 bases of the junction left unmatched. This CDR3 is 16 amino acids long. The germline V gene encodes CDR1 SGHRS and CDR2 YFSETQ. The clonotype comes from a man aged 18 to 30 in good health and CMV-seropositive. The rearrangement uses TRBV5-1 and TRBJ2-2; TRBD1 matches at 7 bases. Material for sequencing was PBMCs. The CDR3 is CASSFRDSYDTGELFF. CDR3 DNA sequence: TGCGCCAGCAGCTTCAGGGACAGTTACGACACCGGGGAGCTGTTTTTT.